A single sample is the source of the 25 T cell receptor beta chains below, sequenced in a study of T cells in Graves' hyperthyroidism and ophthalmopathy. Amplification yielded TCR beta CDR3 regions, with RNA transcripts as the source. The study used the HTBI primer set for a first-round RT-PCR of the TCR CDR3. From the multiplex PCR reads, TCRdb called clonotypes with MiXCR, one entry per CDR3 protein. Among about 620,000 distinct CDR3 sequences listed, around 15% were seen once. Source material: blood. These receptors were obtained from a woman in her twenties or thirties with Graves' hyperthyroidism.

This clonotype has more than one count but fewer than ten. The J gene is TRBJ2-1, the V gene TRBV15; 8 bases line up with TRBD2. Germline V CDR1 and CDR2: LNHNV, YYDKDF (reference sequence). V dropped 2 bases and J dropped 10; count of bases not matched to a gene: 4. The CDR3 sequence is 13 residues long. Here the CDR3 reads CATSRLTSGEQFF. The CDR3 DNA follows: TGTGCCACCAGCAGACTTACTAGCGGCGAGCAGTTCTTC.

This clonotype was picked up a small number of times. The CDR3 sequence: CASSQEYGLYEQYF. CDR3 nucleotides: TGTGCCAGCAGCCAAGAGTACGGACTCTACGAGCAGTACTTC. The rearrangement uses TRBV4-2 and TRBJ2-7, with D possibly being TRBD2 (5 bases). The V end lost 0 bases, the J end lost 3 bases, and 9 bases lay between the germline ends. Germline V gene data show CDR1 as LGHNA and CDR2 as YNFKEQ. This CDR3 spans 14 amino acids.

This clonotype was detected many times. The J gene is TRBJ1-1, the V gene TRBV18; no clear D. Trimming removed 6 bases at V and 1 base at J, with 9 bases between. The CDR3 loop spans 13 amino acids. Germline V gene sequence: CDR1 KGHSH, CDR2 LQKENI. Written as DNA, the CDR3 is TGTGCCAGCTCGGATCAAGCGAACACTGAAGCTTTCTTT. Its translation is CASSDQANTEAFF.

The table lists this clonotype with a few counts. In nucleotides, the CDR3 is TGTGCCAGCAGCGTATCGGGGGAGGGCTCACCCCTCCACTTT. This sequence encodes CASSVSGEGSPLHF. The chain has TRBV9 and TRBJ1-6; possibly TRBD1 for D (5 bases). CDR3 length equals 14 residues. In germline, CDR1 is SGDLS, CDR2 YYNGEE. The V and J ends lost 1 base and 10 bases respectively, with 12 bases between them. The whole variable domain, remainder taken from reference TRBV9 and TRBJ1-6, is DSGVTQTPKHLITATGQRVTLRCSPRSGDLSVYWYQQSLDQGLQFLIQYYNGEERAKGNILERFSAQQFPDLHSELNLSSLELGDSALYFCASSVSGEGSPLHFGNGTRLTVT.

This clonotype was seen at least ten times. The CDR3: CASSPGIGRTEAFF. In nucleotides, the CDR3 is TGTGCCAGCAGCCCCGGTATAGGTAGAACTGAAGCTTTCTTT. The V gene is TRBV3-1, the J gene TRBJ1-1; D gene ambiguous. Germline V gives CDR1 LGHDT, CDR2 YNNKEL (reference sequence). Deletions cut 4 bases from V and 5 bases from J, with 14 bases between. The CDR3 sequence is 14 residues long.

This clonotype was found many times. The chain has TRBV28 and TRBJ1-2, with D perhaps matching TRBD1 (6 bases). The ends were cut back, 5 bases at V and 0 bases at J, with 16 bases in the middle. Germline CDR1 MDHEN, CDR2 SYDVKM. There are 16 residues in the CDR3. The CDR3 sequence: CASSRPGGQANYGYTF. The DNA of the CDR3 is TGTGCCAGCAGTAGACCTGGGGGGCAAGCTAACTATGGCTACACCTTC.

The chain carries TRBV29-1 and TRBJ1-2, with 8 bases identical to TRBD1. Germline CDR1 is SQVTM and CDR2 is ANQGSEA. The CDR3 sequence is 15 residues long. The trim removed 6 bases at V and 4 bases at J, leaving 13 bases unmatched. CDR3 sequence (DNA): TGCAGCGTCCCCGGACAGGGAAAGAACGGCTATGGCTACACCTTC. It codes for CSVPGQGKNGYGYTF.

This clonotype was recorded at least ten times. DNA of the CDR3: TGTGCCAGCAGTCCACAGACACTTATGAACACTGAAGCTTTCTTT. It translates to CASSPQTLMNTEAFF. The chain couples TRBV12-3 or TRBV12-4 to TRBJ1-1, with unresolved D. With 5 bases removed from V and 0 bases from J, the gap between germline ends came to 13 bases. The CDR3 has 15 residues.

This clonotype was seen many times. The chain couples TRBV20-1 to TRBJ2-7, with D possibly TRBD1 on 5 matching bases. This CDR3 comprises 11 residues. Trimming cost V 5 bases and J 4 bases, with 9 bases left between them. From germline, CDR1 is DFQATT and CDR2 SNEGSKA (reference sequence). The CDR3 DNA follows: TGCAGTGCTCTCGACAGATACGAGCAGTACTTC. Its protein is CSALDRYEQYF.

V usage is TRBV18 and J usage is TRBJ2-2, with TRBD1 matching 7 bases. The junction had 8 bases not matched to a gene; V was cut back by 6 bases and J by 4 bases. This CDR3 is built from 15 residues. The germline gives CDR1 KGHSH, CDR2 LQKENI. The DNA for the CDR3 is TGTGCCAGCTCCCGGGACAGAAGTTTCACCGGGGAGCTGTTTTTT. It is translated as CASSRDRSFTGELFF.

The chain has TRBV27 and TRBJ1-1, with a possible D match to TRBD1 (6 bases). The CDR3 is made up of 15 amino acids. In germline, CDR1 is MNHEY, CDR2 SMNVEV (reference sequence). Trimming took off 5 bases at V and 1 base at J, with 14 bases between the two ends. CDR3 nucleotides: TGTGCCAGCAGTCCTAGGGGAGGGGGGAACACTGAAGCTTTCTTT. Protein sequence: CASSPRGGGNTEAFF.

The chain combines TRBV9 with TRBJ2-1; D not resolved. This CDR3 region has 14 residues. CDR1 and CDR2 (germline): SGDLS, YYNGEE. V lost 5 bases and J 3 bases, leaving 12 bases between the germline ends. CDR3 residues: CASSSPRNYNEQFF. The CDR3 nucleotides are TGTGCCAGCAGTAGCCCCCGGAACTACAATGAGCAGTTCTTC.

The table lists this clonotype with a few counts. The chain recombines TRBV20-1 with TRBJ2-3; 9 nucleotides agree with TRBD2. The germline V gene has CDR1 DFQATT and CDR2 SNEGSKA (reference sequence). V trimming: 6 bases; J trimming: 1 base; junction bases outside the gene matches: 5. The CDR3 is 14 amino acids. The CDR3 loop reads CSAGGREGTDTQYF. The CDR3 DNA is TGCAGTGCGGGCGGGAGGGAGGGCACAGATACGCAGTATTTT.

This clonotype has just a few counts. The chain carries TRBV28 and TRBJ2-5, with D maybe TRBD2 (6 bases). Germline lookup yields CDR1 MDHEN and CDR2 SYDVKM. Trimming pared 5 bases from V and 5 bases from J, leaving 9 bases between. The CDR3 length is 12 residues. The CDR3 is CASSIRGETQYF. The CDR3 DNA reads as TGTGCCAGCAGTATCCGGGGGGAGACCCAGTACTTC.

The rearrangement links TRBV4-1 to TRBJ2-3, with 7 bases that match TRBD2. This CDR3 comprises 17 residues. Losses at the gene ends were 0 bases for V and 0 bases for J; bases not matched to a gene: 6. Looked up from germline, CDR1 is MGHRA and CDR2 is YSYEKL. CDR3 nucleotides: TGCGCCAGCAGCCAAGATCAAGGGCGGGGGAGCACAGATACGCAGTATTTT. It specifies CASSQDQGRGSTDTQYF.

The chain employs TRBV9 and TRBJ1-2, with 8 nucleotides matching TRBD1. This CDR3 region has 14 residues. The ends lost 1 base at V and 4 bases at J; junction bases unmatched: 3. The germline CDR1 and CDR2 sequences are SGDLS and YYNGEE. This CDR3 reads CASSVNGQGYGYTF. The CDR3 DNA reads TGTGCCAGCAGCGTAAACGGACAGGGCTATGGCTACACCTTC.

This clonotype was seen more than once but under ten times. The chain uses TRBV29-1 and TRBJ2-5; 7 bases map to TRBD1. The germline V gene encodes CDR1 SQVTM and CDR2 ANQGSEA. The ends lost 5 bases at V and 5 bases at J; junction bases unmatched: 8. The CDR3 spans 13 residues. As DNA, the CDR3 is TGCAGCGTTCCTACAGGGGTTTGGGAGACCCAGTACTTC. The encoded protein is CSVPTGVWETQYF.

This clonotype has a count of ten or more. The DNA of the CDR3 is TGTGCCAGTAGTATTAGTGGGGGAGGATCCTACAATGAGCAGTTCTTC. Amino acid sequence: CASSISGGGSYNEQFF. V is TRBV19 and J is TRBJ2-1; a possible D gene is TRBD2 (6 bases). Germline CDR1 and CDR2: LNHDA and SQIVND (reference sequence). V was shortened by 3 bases and J by 1 base, with 13 bases between the two germline ends. The CDR3 covers 16 residues.

This clonotype was seen at least ten times. This sequence joins TRBV7-9 and TRBJ1-1, with 10 bases fitting TRBD1. After removal of 4 bases from V and 6 bases from J, the junction contained 2 bases not matched to a gene. Per the germline V gene, CDR1 is SEHNR and CDR2 is FQNEAQ (reference sequence). The CDR3 has 13 residues. The DNA for the CDR3 is TGTGCCAGCAGCTGGGGACAGGGGTCTGAAGCTTTCTTT. Encoded protein: CASSWGQGSEAFF.

This clonotype was found many times. The rearrangement links TRBV27 to TRBJ1-5; no definite D call. Germline values: CDR1 MNHEY, CDR2 SMNVEV (reference sequence). The CDR3 has 12 amino acids. The ends were cut back, 5 bases at V and 1 base at J, with 3 bases in the middle. Here the CDR3 DNA reads TGTGCCAGCAGTGACAGCAATCAGCCCCAGCATTTT. This encodes CASSDSNQPQHF.

This clonotype was counted a few times. The rearrangement joins TRBV6-5 to TRBJ2-7; D ambiguous. Germline assignment: CDR1 MNHEY and CDR2 SVGAGI. Between the trimmed V and J ends, which lost 4 bases and 4 bases, there was a span of 26 bases. This CDR3 region has 18 residues. This CDR3 reads CASSSRTELGIPLYEQYF. The CDR3 nucleotides read TGTGCCAGCAGTTCCCGAACTGAGCTAGGGATTCCGTTGTACGAGCAGTACTTC.

Many counts were recorded for this clonotype. The chain is built from TRBV30 and TRBJ2-1; TRBD2 agrees at 9 bases. V dropped 3 bases and J dropped 7; count of bases not matched to a gene: 4. CDR1 is GTSNPN, CDR2 SVGIG, per germline (reference sequence). The CDR3 sequence is 13 residues long. The DNA of the CDR3 is TGTGCCTGGAGACCTAGCGGGAATAATGAGCAGTTCTTC. Translated, it gives CAWRPSGNNEQFF.

There are many counts of this clonotype. The chain joins TRBV18 to TRBJ2-3, with D unclear. The CDR3 contains 15 residues. V lost 4 bases, J lost 0 bases, and 11 bases lay in between. Germline assignment: CDR1 KGHSH and CDR2 LQKENI. The CDR3 DNA sequence: TGTGCCAGCTCACGCGCGGCAACTAGCACAGATACGCAGTATTTT. It specifies CASSRAATSTDTQYF.

The J gene is TRBJ2-1, the V gene TRBV15; D may be TRBD2 (6 bases). Per germline, CDR1 LNHNV and CDR2 YYDKDF (reference sequence). The CDR3 has 18 residues. V lost 2 bases to trimming and J lost 3 bases, with 20 bases between them. The CDR3 is CATSRPGGVGAGYNEQFF. The CDR3 DNA sequence: TGTGCCACCAGCAGACCTGGGGGAGTCGGAGCGGGCTACAATGAGCAGTTCTTC.

J is TRBJ1-1 and V is TRBV4-2; a possible D gene is TRBD1 (6 bases). The germline V and J ends were trimmed by 0 bases and 5 bases, with 16 bases remaining between them. The CDR3 is 16 amino acids. CDR1 and CDR2 (germline): LGHNA, YNFKEQ. CDR3 residues: CASSQDPTGRGTEAFF. CDR3 in DNA: TGTGCCAGCAGCCAAGATCCGACAGGAAGGGGGACTGAAGCTTTCTTT.